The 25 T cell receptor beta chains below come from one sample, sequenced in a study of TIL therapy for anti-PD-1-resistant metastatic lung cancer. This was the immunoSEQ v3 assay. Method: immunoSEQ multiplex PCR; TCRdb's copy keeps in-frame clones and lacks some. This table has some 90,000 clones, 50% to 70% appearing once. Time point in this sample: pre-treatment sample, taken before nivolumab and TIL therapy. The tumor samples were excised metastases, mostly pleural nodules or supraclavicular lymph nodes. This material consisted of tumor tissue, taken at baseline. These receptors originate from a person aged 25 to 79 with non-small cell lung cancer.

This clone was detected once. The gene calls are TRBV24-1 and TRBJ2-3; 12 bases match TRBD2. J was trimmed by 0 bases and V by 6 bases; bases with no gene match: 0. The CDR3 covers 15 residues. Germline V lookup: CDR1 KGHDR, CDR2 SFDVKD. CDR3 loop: CATSTSGGSTDTQYF. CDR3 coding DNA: TGTGCCACCAGTACTAGCGGGGGGAGCACAGATACGCAGTATTTT.

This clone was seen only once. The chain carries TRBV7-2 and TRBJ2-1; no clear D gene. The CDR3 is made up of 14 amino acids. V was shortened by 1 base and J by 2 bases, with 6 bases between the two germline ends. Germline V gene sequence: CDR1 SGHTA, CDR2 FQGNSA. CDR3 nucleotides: TGTGCCAGCAGCTTAGACTGGACCTACAATGAGCAGTTCTTC. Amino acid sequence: CASSLDWTYNEQFF.

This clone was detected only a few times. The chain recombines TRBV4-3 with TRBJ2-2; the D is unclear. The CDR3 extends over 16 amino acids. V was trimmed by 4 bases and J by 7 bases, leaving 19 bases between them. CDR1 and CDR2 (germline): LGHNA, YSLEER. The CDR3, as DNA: TGCGCCAGCAGCCGATTGGGATTTTTTTTGGACGGGGAGCTGTTTTTT. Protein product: CASSRLGFFLDGELFF.

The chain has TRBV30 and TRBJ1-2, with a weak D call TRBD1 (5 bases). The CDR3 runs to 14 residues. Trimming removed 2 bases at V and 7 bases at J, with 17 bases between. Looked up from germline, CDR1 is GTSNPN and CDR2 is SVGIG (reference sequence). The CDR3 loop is CAWSPQVGTFGYTF. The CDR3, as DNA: TGTGCCTGGAGTCCACAGGTGGGGACCTTTGGCTACACCTTC. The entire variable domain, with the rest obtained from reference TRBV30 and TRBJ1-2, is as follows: SQTIHQWPATLVQPVGSPLSLECTVEGTSNPNLYWYRQAAGRGLQLLFYSVGIGQISSEVPQNLSASRPQDRQFILSSKKLLLSDSGFYLCAWSPQVGTFGYTFGSGTRLTVV.

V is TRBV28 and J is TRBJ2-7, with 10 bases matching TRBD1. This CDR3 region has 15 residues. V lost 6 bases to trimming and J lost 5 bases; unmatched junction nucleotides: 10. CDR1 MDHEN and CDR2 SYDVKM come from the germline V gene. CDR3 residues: CASSFSGTGANEQYF. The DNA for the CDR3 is TGTGCCAGCAGCTTTTCCGGGACAGGGGCAAACGAGCAGTACTTC.

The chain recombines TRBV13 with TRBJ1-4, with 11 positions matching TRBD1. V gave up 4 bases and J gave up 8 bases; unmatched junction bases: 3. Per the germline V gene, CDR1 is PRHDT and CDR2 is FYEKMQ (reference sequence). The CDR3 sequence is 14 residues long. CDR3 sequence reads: CASSWGQGEEKLFF. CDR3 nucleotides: TGTGCCAGCAGCTGGGGACAGGGGGAGGAAAAACTGTTTTTT.

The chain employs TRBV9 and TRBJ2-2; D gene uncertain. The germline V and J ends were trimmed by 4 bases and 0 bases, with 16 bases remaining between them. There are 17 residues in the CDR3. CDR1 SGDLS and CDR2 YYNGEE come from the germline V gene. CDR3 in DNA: TGTGCCAGCAGCCCCTTTGTAGGGCCAACGAACACCGGGGAGCTGTTTTTT. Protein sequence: CASSPFVGPTNTGELFF.

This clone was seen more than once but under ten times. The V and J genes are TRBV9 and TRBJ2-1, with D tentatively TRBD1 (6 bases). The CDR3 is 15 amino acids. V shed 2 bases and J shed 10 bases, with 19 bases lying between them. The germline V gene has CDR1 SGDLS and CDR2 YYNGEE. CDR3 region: CASSVDGLGGGEQFF. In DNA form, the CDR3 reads TGTGCCAGCAGCGTGGATGGGTTAGGGGGTGGAGAGCAGTTCTTC.

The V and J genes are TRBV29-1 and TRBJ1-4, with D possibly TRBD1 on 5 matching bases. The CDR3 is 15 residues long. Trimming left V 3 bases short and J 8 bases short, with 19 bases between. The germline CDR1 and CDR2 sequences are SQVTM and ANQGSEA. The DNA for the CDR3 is TGCAGCGTTGATGTCGGTCAGGGAAGGGGAGAAAAACTGTTTTTT. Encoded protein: CSVDVGQGRGEKLFF.

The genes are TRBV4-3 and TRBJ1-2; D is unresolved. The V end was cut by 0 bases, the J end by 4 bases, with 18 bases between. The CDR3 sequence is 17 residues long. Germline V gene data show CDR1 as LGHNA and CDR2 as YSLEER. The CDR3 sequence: CASSQDGPLPRGYGYTF. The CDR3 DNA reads TGCGCCAGCAGCCAAGACGGACCTCTTCCTCGGGGCTATGGCTACACCTTC.

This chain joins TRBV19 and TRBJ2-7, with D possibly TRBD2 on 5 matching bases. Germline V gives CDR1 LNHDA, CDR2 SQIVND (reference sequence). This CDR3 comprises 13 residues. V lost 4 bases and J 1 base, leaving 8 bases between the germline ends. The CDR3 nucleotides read TGTGCCAGTAGTACGGGGTTTTCCTACGAGCAGTACTTC. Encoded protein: CASSTGFSYEQYF.

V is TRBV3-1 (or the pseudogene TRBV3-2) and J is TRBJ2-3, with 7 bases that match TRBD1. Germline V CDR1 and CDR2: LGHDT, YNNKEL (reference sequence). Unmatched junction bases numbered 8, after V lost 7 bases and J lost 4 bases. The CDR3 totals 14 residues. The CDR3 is CASTGTECADTQYF. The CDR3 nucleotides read TGTGCCAGCACCGGGACAGAGTGTGCAGATACGCAGTATTTT.

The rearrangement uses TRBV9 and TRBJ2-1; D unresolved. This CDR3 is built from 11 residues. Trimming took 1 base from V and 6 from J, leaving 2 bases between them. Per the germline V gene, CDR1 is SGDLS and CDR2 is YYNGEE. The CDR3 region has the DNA TGTGCCAGCAGCGTAAGCAATGAGCAGTTCTTC. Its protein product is CASSVSNEQFF.

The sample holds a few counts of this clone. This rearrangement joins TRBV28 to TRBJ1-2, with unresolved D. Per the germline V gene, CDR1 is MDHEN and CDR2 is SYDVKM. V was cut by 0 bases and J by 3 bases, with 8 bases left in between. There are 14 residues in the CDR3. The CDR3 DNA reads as TGTGCCAGCAGTTTATGGATTGCCGACTATGGCTACACCTTC. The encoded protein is CASSLWIADYGYTF.

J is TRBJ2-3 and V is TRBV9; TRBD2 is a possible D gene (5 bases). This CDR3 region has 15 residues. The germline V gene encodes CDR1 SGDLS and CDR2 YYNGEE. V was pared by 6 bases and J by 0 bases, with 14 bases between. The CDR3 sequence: CASTLDGDSTDTQYF. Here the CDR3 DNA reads TGTGCCAGCACCCTGGACGGGGATAGCACAGATACGCAGTATTTT.

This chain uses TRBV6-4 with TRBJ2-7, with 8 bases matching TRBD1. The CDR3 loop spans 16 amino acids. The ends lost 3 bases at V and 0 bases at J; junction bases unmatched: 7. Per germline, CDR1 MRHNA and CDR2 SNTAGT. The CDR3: CASSEGQGTSSYEQYF. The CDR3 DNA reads TGTGCCAGCAGTGAAGGACAGGGCACCAGCTCCTACGAGCAGTACTTC.

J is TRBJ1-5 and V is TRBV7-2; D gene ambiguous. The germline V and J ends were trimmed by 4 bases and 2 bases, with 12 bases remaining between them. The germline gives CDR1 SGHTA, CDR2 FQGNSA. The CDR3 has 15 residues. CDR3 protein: CASSSRASGNQPQHF. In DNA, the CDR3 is TGTGCCAGCAGCTCGAGGGCAAGCGGCAATCAGCCCCAGCATTTT. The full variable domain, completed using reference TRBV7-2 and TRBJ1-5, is GAGVSQSPSNKVTEKGKDVELRCDPISGHTALYWYRQSLGQGLEFLIYFQGNSAPDKSGLPSDRFSAERTGGSVSTLTIQRTQQEDSAVYLCASSSRASGNQPQHFGDGTRLSIL.

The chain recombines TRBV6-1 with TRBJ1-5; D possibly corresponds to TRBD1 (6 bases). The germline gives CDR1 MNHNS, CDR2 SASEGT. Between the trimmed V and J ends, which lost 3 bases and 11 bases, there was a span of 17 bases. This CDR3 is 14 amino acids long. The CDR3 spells CASSDRGGSTAQHF. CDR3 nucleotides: TGTGCCAGCAGTGATAGGGGGGGTTCTACGGCCCAGCATTTT.

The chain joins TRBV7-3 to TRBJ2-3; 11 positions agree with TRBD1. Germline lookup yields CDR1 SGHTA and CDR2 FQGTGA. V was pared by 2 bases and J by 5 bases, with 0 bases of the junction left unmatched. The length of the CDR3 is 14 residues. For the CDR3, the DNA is TGTGCCAGCAGCTTAGGGACAGGGGGAGATACGCAGTATTTT. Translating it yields CASSLGTGGDTQYF.

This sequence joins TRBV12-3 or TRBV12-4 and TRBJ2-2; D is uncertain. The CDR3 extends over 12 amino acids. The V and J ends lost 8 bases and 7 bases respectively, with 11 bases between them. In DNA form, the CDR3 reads TGTGCCAGCTGGGTCCTTTACGGGGAGCTGTTTTTT. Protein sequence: CASWVLYGELFF.

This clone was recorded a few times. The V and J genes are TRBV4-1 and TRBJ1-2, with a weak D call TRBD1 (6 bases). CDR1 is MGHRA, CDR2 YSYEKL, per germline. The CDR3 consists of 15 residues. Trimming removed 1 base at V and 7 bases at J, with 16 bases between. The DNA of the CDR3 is TGCGCCAGCAGCCAAGGGGGGGCAGGAGAGGTTGGCTACACCTTC. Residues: CASSQGGAGEVGYTF.

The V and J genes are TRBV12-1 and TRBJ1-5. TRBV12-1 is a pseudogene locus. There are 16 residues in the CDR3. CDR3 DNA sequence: TGTGCCAGCAGCTTTGCATTTCTGGGAATCCATCAGCCCCAGCATTTT. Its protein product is CASSFAFLGIHQPQHF.

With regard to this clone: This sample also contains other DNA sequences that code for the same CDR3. The CDR3 spells CASSLGSTDTQYF. DNA of the CDR3: TGTGCCAGCAGCTTAGGTTCCACAGATACGCAGTATTTT. The rearrangement links TRBV7-2 to TRBJ2-3; D gene ambiguous. Germline V gives CDR1 SGHTA, CDR2 FQGNSA. CDR3 length equals 13 residues. Trimming took off 1 base at V and 2 bases at J, with 4 bases between the two ends.

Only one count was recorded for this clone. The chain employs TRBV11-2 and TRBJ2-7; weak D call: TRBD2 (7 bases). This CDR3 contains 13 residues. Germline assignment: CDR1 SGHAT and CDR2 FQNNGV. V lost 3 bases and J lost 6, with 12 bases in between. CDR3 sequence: CASSFTGRVEQYF. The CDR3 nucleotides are TGTGCCAGCAGCTTTACAGGGAGGGTCGAGCAGTACTTC.

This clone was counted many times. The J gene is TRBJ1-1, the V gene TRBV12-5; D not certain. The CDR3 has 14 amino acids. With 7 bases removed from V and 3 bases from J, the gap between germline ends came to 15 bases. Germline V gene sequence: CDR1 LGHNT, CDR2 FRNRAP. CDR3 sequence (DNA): TGTGCTAGTGCCCCCCGGTCGGGGTACACTGAAGCTTTCTTT. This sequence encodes CASAPRSGYTEAFF.